One sample yielded the 23 T cell receptor beta chains listed below, sequenced in a study of T cell responses to AZD1222 COVID-19 vaccine. The method was immunoSEQ multiplex PCR; TCRdb's version includes in-frame clones alone and lacks a portion of them. Counted here are 99,000 or so clones, approximately 87% occurring once; the ten biggest clones make up roughly 2.6%. The source material was peripheral blood, sampled on day 0 of AZD1222 vaccination. Receptors were obtained from an adult in good health.

V usage is TRBV28 and J usage is TRBJ1-6; possibly TRBD1 for D (5 bases). The CDR3 contains 18 residues. Trimming pared 3 bases from V and 3 bases from J, leaving 18 bases between. Germline V gene lookup returns CDR1 MDHEN and CDR2 SYDVKM. The CDR3 is CASSFGRGRGIYNSPLHF. The CDR3 DNA follows: TGTGCCAGCAGTTTTGGGCGGGGCCGAGGTATCTATAATTCACCCCTCCACTTT.

This clone came up a few times. The chain has TRBV5-5 and TRBJ1-4; D not certain. Germline V gives CDR1 SGHKS, CDR2 YYEKEE (reference sequence). The CDR3 contains 15 residues. The V end lost 3 bases, the J end lost 4 bases, and 13 bases lay between the germline ends. Written as DNA, the CDR3 is TGTGCCAGCAGCTCAAAATGGAGAGATAATGAAAAACTGTTTTTT. Amino acids: CASSSKWRDNEKLFF.

The V call is TRBV24-1, the J call TRBJ2-3, with D possibly matching TRBD2 (6 bases). The germline V gene encodes CDR1 KGHDR and CDR2 SFDVKD. CDR3 size: 14 residues. Trimming cost V 3 bases and J 5 bases, with 11 bases left between them. The CDR3 region is CATSDRLVRDTQYF. In DNA, the CDR3 is TGTGCCACCAGTGATAGACTAGTCAGAGATACGCAGTATTTT.

This clone appeared a few times. The J gene is TRBJ2-1, the V gene TRBV6-4; 14 bases fit TRBD2. The CDR3 totals 16 residues. Looked up from germline, CDR1 is MRHNA and CDR2 is SNTAGT. The V gene end was trimmed by 0 bases and the J gene end by 7 bases; junction bases not matched to a gene: 2. CDR3 sequence: CASSDSGTSGSNEQFF. Here the CDR3 DNA reads TGTGCCAGCAGTGACTCTGGGACTAGCGGGAGTAATGAGCAGTTCTTC.

This chain links TRBV6-2 or TRBV6-3 with TRBJ2-2; 7 nucleotides match TRBD2. Germline-derived CDR1 and CDR2 are MNHEY and SVGEGT. CDR3 length: 15 residues. With V trimmed by 1 base and J by 6 bases, 5 bases remained unmatched. The CDR3 DNA reads as TGTGCCAGCAGTTACTTGGGACTAAAGGCCGGGGAGCTGTTTTTT. As protein: CASSYLGLKAGELFF.

The chain employs TRBV3-1 (or the pseudogene TRBV3-2) and TRBJ2-1; the match to TRBD1 covers 8 bases. J was trimmed by 3 bases and V by 4 bases; bases with no gene match: 8. CDR1 is LGHDT, CDR2 YNNKEL, per germline (reference sequence). The CDR3 is 16 residues long. The CDR3 is CASSRWVTGDYNEQFF. The CDR3 nucleotides read TGTGCCAGCAGCCGTTGGGTGACAGGGGACTACAATGAGCAGTTCTTC.

The rearrangement links TRBV29-1 to TRBJ1-1, with unresolved D. The germline CDR1 and CDR2 sequences are SQVTM and ANQGSEA. This CDR3 is 11 amino acids long. Deletions cut 8 bases from V and 4 bases from J, with 11 bases between. CDR3 coding DNA: TGCAGCTTTCAGATGGGCACTGAAGCTTTCTTT. Translating gives CSFQMGTEAFF.

The chain combines TRBV5-1 with TRBJ2-3; possibly TRBD1 or TRBD2 for D (6 bases each). V was trimmed by 0 bases and J by 6 bases, leaving 8 bases between them. The germline V gene has CDR1 SGHRS and CDR2 YFSETQ. The CDR3 consists of 13 residues. The CDR3 nucleotides are TGCGCCAGCAGCTTGGCCGGGGGCGATACGCAGTATTTT. Amino acid sequence: CASSLAGGDTQYF. Full variable domain (missing parts from reference TRBV5-1 and TRBJ2-3): KAGVTQTPRYLIKTRGQQVTLSCSPISGHRSVSWYQQTPGQGLQFLFEYFSETQRNKGNFPGRFSGRQFSNSRSEMNVSTLELGDSALYLCASSLAGGDTQYFGPGTRLTVL.

V usage is TRBV7-9 and J usage is TRBJ2-5, with a possible D match to TRBD2 (6 bases). This CDR3 has 14 residues. Trimming shortened V by 5 bases and J by 1 base, and 11 bases separated the two germline ends. Germline V gene data show CDR1 as SEHNR and CDR2 as FQNEAQ (reference sequence). CDR3 sequence (DNA): TGTGCCAGCAGCCGCAATAGCGGCCAAGAGACCCAGTACTTC. Protein sequence: CASSRNSGQETQYF.

In the case of this clone: This sample also contains other DNA sequences that code for the same CDR3. The V and J genes are TRBV2 and TRBJ2-3, with unresolved D. Germline V gene data show CDR1 as SNHLY and CDR2 as FYNNEI. The CDR3 is made up of 12 amino acids. V gave up 6 bases and J gave up 2 bases, with 6 bases separating them. The CDR3 sequence: CASSPTTDTQYF. The CDR3, as DNA: TGTGCCAGCAGCCCGACCACAGATACGCAGTATTTT. The variable domain in full, completed from reference TRBV2 and TRBJ2-3, reads EPEVTQTPSHQVTQMGQEVILRCVPISNHLYFYWYRQILGQKVEFLVSFYNNEISEKSEIFDDQFSVERPDGSNFTLKIRSTKLEDSAMYFCASSPTTDTQYFGPGTRLTVL.

V usage is TRBV15 and J usage is TRBJ1-1; D perhaps matches TRBD1 (5 bases). V was clipped by 4 bases and J by 3 bases, with 15 bases between them. Germline CDR1 LNHNV, CDR2 YYDKDF (reference sequence). This CDR3 is built from 15 residues. This chain's CDR3 is CATSNTRGWDTEAFF. The CDR3 bases are TGTGCCACCAGCAATACTCGGGGCTGGGACACTGAAGCTTTCTTT.

The J gene is TRBJ1-3, the V gene TRBV29-1, with D unclear. Germline loops: CDR1 SQVTM, CDR2 ANQGSEA. This CDR3 is 12 amino acids long. Trimming took off 6 bases at V and 0 bases at J, with 6 bases between the two ends. The CDR3 sequence: CSVGYSGNTIYF. CDR3 bases: TGCAGCGTCGGATACTCTGGAAACACCATATATTTT.

The rearrangement uses TRBV19 and TRBJ2-2, with TRBD1 as a possible D gene (5 bases). Germline CDR1 reads LNHDA; CDR2 reads SQIVND (reference sequence). With 7 bases removed from V and 4 bases from J, the gap between germline ends came to 13 bases. This CDR3 contains 14 residues. The chain's CDR3 is CASKQGFGTGELFF. DNA of the CDR3: TGTGCCAGTAAGCAGGGTTTCGGCACCGGGGAGCTGTTTTTT.

A single count supports this clone. The gene calls are TRBV2 and TRBJ2-3; unclear D gene. The germline CDR1 and CDR2 sequences are SNHLY and FYNNEI. Between the trimmed V and J ends, which lost 5 bases and 5 bases, there was a span of 17 bases. CDR3 length equals 15 residues. The CDR3: CASSPEKGPEDTQYF. In DNA, the CDR3 is TGTGCCAGCAGTCCTGAGAAGGGCCCGGAAGATACGCAGTATTTT.

This clone appeared once. The CDR3 sequence is CASSLRLAGVDTQYF. The CDR3 bases are TGTGCCAGCAGCCTACGACTAGCGGGAGTAGATACGCAGTATTTT. The chain combines TRBV5-8 with TRBJ2-3; 12 nucleotides align to TRBD2. J was trimmed by 5 bases and V by 4 bases; bases with no gene match: 5. CDR3 length equals 15 residues. Germline V CDR1 and CDR2: SGHTS, YDEGEE.

The V call is TRBV24-1, the J call TRBJ1-2, with no clear D. CDR1 KGHDR and CDR2 SFDVKD come from the germline V gene. This CDR3 spans 11 amino acids. Trimming stripped 6 bases from V and 5 bases from J, with 6 bases between. The CDR3 protein is CATSHTYGYTF. The CDR3 DNA is TGTGCCACCAGTCATACGTATGGCTACACCTTC.

The chain links TRBV19 to TRBJ1-1; 7 positions agree with TRBD1. Germline values: CDR1 LNHDA, CDR2 SQIVND (reference sequence). The J segment lost 7 bases and the V segment lost 8 bases, leaving 13 bases of the junction unmatched. This CDR3 is 14 amino acids long. The CDR3 DNA follows: TGTGCCAGTTATAGGGGGGACAGAGAAGTTGAAGCTTTCTTT. It yields the protein CASYRGDREVEAFF.

J is TRBJ1-3 and V is TRBV19, with a possible D match to TRBD1 (5 bases). Trimming removed 4 bases from V and 4 bases from J, with 11 bases in between. Germline lookup yields CDR1 LNHDA and CDR2 SQIVND (reference sequence). The CDR3 runs 14 residues. For the CDR3, the DNA is TGTGCCAGTAGTACCCGGGGCCTCGGAAACACCATATATTTT. This encodes CASSTRGLGNTIYF.

This clone was observed once. J is TRBJ2-3 and V is TRBV7-3; D is possibly TRBD2 (6 bases). CDR1 and CDR2 from the germline V gene are SGHTA and FQGTGA. V was pared by 1 base and J by 0 bases, with 8 bases between. The CDR3 runs to 15 residues. The CDR3 protein is CASSLNAGSTDTQYF. The DNA for the CDR3 is TGTGCCAGCAGCTTAAACGCGGGGAGCACAGATACGCAGTATTTT.

This chain connects TRBV2 to TRBJ2-5, with D possibly TRBD1 on 6 matching bases. CDR1 and CDR2 from the germline V gene are SNHLY and FYNNEI. Trimming left V 6 bases short and J 5 bases short, with 19 bases between. The CDR3 loop spans 15 amino acids. CDR3 sequence reads: CASRYRSETGETQYF. The CDR3 coding sequence is TGTGCCAGCAGGTACCGTAGCGAAACAGGGGAGACCCAGTACTTC.

The V gene is TRBV5-1, the J gene TRBJ1-4; D possibly corresponds to TRBD1 (5 bases). This CDR3 spans 16 amino acids. Per the germline V gene, CDR1 is SGHRS and CDR2 is YFSETQ. Trimming removed 2 bases at V and 7 bases at J, with 18 bases between. The CDR3 reads CASSFGSGTESEKLFF. The CDR3 nucleotides read TGCGCCAGCAGCTTCGGGTCAGGGACGGAGAGTGAAAAACTGTTTTTT. Complete variable domain (other parts from reference TRBV5-1 and TRBJ1-4): KAGVTQTPRYLIKTRGQQVTLSCSPISGHRSVSWYQQTPGQGLQFLFEYFSETQRNKGNFPGRFSGRQFSNSRSEMNVSTLELGDSALYLCASSFGSGTESEKLFFGSGTQLSVL.

This clone was recorded only once. This rearrangement joins TRBV7-9 to TRBJ2-6; D might be TRBD2 (6 bases). CDR1 and CDR2 from the germline V gene are SEHNR and FQNEAQ (reference sequence). V dropped 6 bases and J dropped 0 bases, with 21 bases sitting between them. CDR3 length: 19 amino acids. The chain's CDR3 is CASRSRGTELSSGANVLTF. The DNA of the CDR3 is TGTGCCAGCAGGTCCCGCGGGACGGAACTGTCCTCTGGGGCCAACGTCCTGACTTTC.

V and J are TRBV6-5 and TRBJ1-1; D possibly corresponds to TRBD1 (5 bases). The V end was cut by 4 bases, the J end by 5 bases, with 11 bases between. Looked up from germline, CDR1 is MNHEY and CDR2 is SVGAGI. The CDR3 totals 13 residues. In nucleotides, the CDR3 is TGTGCCAGCAGTTGGGGGAAGAGAACTGAAGCTTTCTTT. Its protein product is CASSWGKRTEAFF.